This record covers a single TCR beta chain. The antigen is undetermined. This sample was taken from a study of T cells in localized non-small cell lung cancer. Overall study findings and caveats: In adjacent lung appeared a median 57 of the top 100 tumor clones. It was uninvolved adjacent lung that showed the highest T cell clonality, exceeding tumor.

CDR1 is SEHNR, CDR2 FQNEAQ, per germline (reference sequence). The CDR3 is 16 amino acids. Unmatched junction bases numbered 7, after V lost 1 base and J lost 6 bases. Only in-frame clones appear in the TCRdb table, and some are missing; sequencing was by immunoSEQ multiplex PCR. Of roughly 35,000 clones in the sample, around 85% are singletons; the top ten hold under 8%. V is TRBV7-9 and J is TRBJ2-4; 9 bases line up with TRBD2. This material consisted of peripheral blood, taken before any cancer treatment. The sequence derives from a woman aged 40-69 years with stage I lung adenocarcinoma. The CDR3 reads CASSLGRGGIGNIQYF. In DNA form, the CDR3 reads TGTGCCAGCAGCTTAGGGCGGGGGGGCATTGGAAACATTCAGTACTTC.